The rows below give T cell receptor beta chains drawn from one sample of a study of T cells in Graves' hyperthyroidism and ophthalmopathy. TCRdb ran MiXCR on the multiplex PCR reads and lists one entry per CDR3 protein. The data contain 620,000 or so distinct CDR3 sequences, about 14% of them seen just once; the ten biggest clones take up about 12%. The sequenced material came from blood. These receptors came from a woman aged 50 to 60 with Graves' ophthalmopathy. The CDR3 runs from the conserved cysteine through the conserved F or W. The D gene is left open where the match is weak. Some rows mark clone size as missing; the rest say once, few, many or name a class of expanded clone.

J,D,size,V,CDR3,DNA
TRBJ1-5,TRBD1,NA,TRBV19,CASSIDGQGAFQPQHF,TGTGCCAGTAGTATAGATGGACAGGGGGCTTTTCAGCCCCAGCATTTT
TRBJ2-2,TRBD2,many,TRBV7-9,CASSRTSGRNTGELFF,TGTGCCAGCAGCCGGACTAGCGGGAGGAACACCGGGGAGCTGTTTTTT
TRBJ2-3,NA,NA,TRBV19,CASSIRAALGTDTQYF,TGTGCCAGTAGTATTAGGGCGGCCTTAGGGACAGATACGCAGTATTTT
TRBJ2-1,TRBD2,many,TRBV10-3,CAISDWGGDRKNEQFF,TGTGCCATCAGTGACTGGGGAGGGGATAGGAAAAATGAGCAGTTCTTC
TRBJ1-1,NA,many,TRBV7-2,CASSFQGLTTEAFF,TGTGCCAGCAGCTTCCAGGGATTGACCACTGAAGCTTTCTTT
TRBJ2-1,TRBD2,many,TRBV7-8,CASTPPGTSGLEQFF,TGTGCCAGCACCCCACCTGGGACTAGCGGCTTGGAGCAGTTCTTC
TRBJ1-2,NA,many,TRBV20-1,CSARDPWGEDYGYTF,TGCAGTGCTAGAGATCCATGGGGGGAGGACTATGGCTACACCTTC
TRBJ2-1,TRBD2,many,TRBV28,CASSPLRLAGGGEQFF,TGTGCCAGCAGTCCCCTTAGACTAGCGGGAGGAGGTGAGCAGTTCTTC
TRBJ1-2,NA,many,TRBV3-1,CASSQGQGPYGYTF,TGTGCCAGCAGCCAGGGGCAGGGGCCCTATGGCTACACCTTC
TRBJ2-7,NA,many,TRBV27,CASSHQGLRSYEQYF,TGTGCCAGCAGCCACCAGGGGTTACGCTCCTACGAGCAGTACTTC
TRBJ2-1,TRBD2,NA,TRBV28,CASSLGAGGQDEQFF,TGTGCCAGCAGTTTGGGAGCGGGAGGGCAAGATGAGCAGTTCTTC
TRBJ2-1,NA,NA,TRBV5-4,CASSLPGLSLYEQFF,TGTGCCAGCAGCTTGCCTGGACTAAGCCTTTATGAGCAGTTCTTC
TRBJ2-1,TRBD2,many,TRBV20-1,CSALGLAGREQFF,TGCAGTGCCCTGGGACTAGCGGGAAGGGAGCAGTTCTTC
TRBJ2-1,TRBD1,many,TRBV6-6,CASSYSSGQGSYNEQFF,TGTGCCAGCAGTTACTCATCGGGACAGGGTTCCTACAATGAGCAGTTCTTC
TRBJ2-1,NA,NA,TRBV2,CASSDPSGGGSRGAYNEQFF,TGTGCCAGCAGCGACCCAAGCGGAGGGGGATCTAGGGGGGCTTACAATGAGCAGTTCTTC
TRBJ1-1,NA,many,TRBV28,CASTFDRHTEAFF,TGTGCCAGCACCTTCGACCGACACACTGAAGCTTTCTTT
TRBJ2-5,NA,few,TRBV20-1,CSASRETSYSYF,TGCAGTGCTAGCAGGGAAACTAGTTATTCGTACTTC
TRBJ1-1,TRBD1,many,TRBV2,CASRRDRGYGTEAFF,TGTGCCAGCAGGCGGGACAGGGGTTACGGCACTGAAGCTTTCTTT
TRBJ2-7,NA,many,TRBV18,CASSPGIANEQYF,TGTGCCAGCTCACCAGGGATTGCAAACGAGCAGTACTTC
TRBJ1-2,NA,few,TRBV12-3/TRBV12-4,CASSWGGDGYTF,TGTGCCAGCAGTTGGGGTGGGGATGGCTACACCTTC
TRBJ2-2,TRBD1,NA,TRBV6-5,CASSYLRGPGPTGELFF,TGTGCCAGCAGTTACCTCAGGGGGCCGGGACCAACAGGGGAGCTGTTTTTT
TRBJ1-2,NA,many,TRBV2,CASRIQGRDYGYTF,TGTGCCAGCAGGATACAGGGTCGGGACTATGGCTACACCTTC
TRBJ2-1,TRBD2,few,TRBV9,CASSDGTSGWSSYNEQFF,TGTGCCAGCAGCGACGGGACTAGCGGTTGGAGCTCCTACAATGAGCAGTTCTTC
TRBJ2-2,NA,many,TRBV7-9,CASSQTITGELFF,TGTGCCAGCAGCCAAACAATCACCGGGGAGCTGTTTTTT
TRBJ1-1,NA,many,TRBV2,CASSVVSQFEAFF,TGTGCCAGCAGTGTCGTCTCGCAGTTTGAAGCTTTCTTT
TRBJ2-7,NA,many,TRBV12-3/TRBV12-4,CASSRSRVSYEQYF,TGTGCCAGCAGCCGATCGCGGGTCTCCTACGAGCAGTACTTC
TRBJ1-2,NA,few,TRBV3-1,CASSRDTLNYGYTF,TGTGCCAGCAGCCGTGACACCCTTAACTATGGCTACACCTTC
TRBJ1-1,NA,many,TRBV28,CASSLPRGRTEAFF,TGTGCCAGCAGTTTACCCAGGGGCCGCACTGAAGCTTTCTTT
TRBJ2-7,NA,many,TRBV28,CASSLVGRDYEQYF,TGTGCCAGCAGTTTGGTGGGTAGGGACTACGAGCAGTACTTC
TRBJ2-2,TRBD1,many,TRBV12-5,CASGLQGQRPNTGELFF,TGTGCTAGTGGACTACAGGGGCAAAGACCGAACACCGGGGAGCTGTTTTTT
TRBJ1-5,NA,many,TRBV6-2/TRBV6-3,CASSTSNQPQHF,TGTGCCAGCAGTACAAGCAATCAGCCCCAGCATTTT
TRBJ1-2,NA,few,TRBV4-3,CASSQDWGSYGYTF,TGCGCCAGCAGCCAAGATTGGGGGTCCTATGGCTACACCTTC
TRBJ2-1,TRBD2,many,TRBV20-1,CSARDGKRDQGEQFF,TGCAGTGCTAGAGATGGGAAGCGGGATCAAGGCGAGCAGTTCTTC
TRBJ2-1,NA,many,TRBV7-2,CASSPWRRTHYSYNEQFF,TGTGCCAGCAGCCCTTGGAGACGCACTCACTACTCCTACAATGAGCAGTTCTTC
TRBJ2-5,TRBD1,few,TRBV2,CASSEAGVRGRDQTQYF,TGTGCCAGCAGTGAAGCGGGGGTGAGGGGGCGCGACCAGACCCAGTACTTC
TRBJ1-5,NA,many,TRBV27,CASSLLNGQPQHF,TGTGCCAGCAGTTTATTAAACGGTCAGCCCCAGCATTTT
TRBJ2-5,NA,few,TRBV5-5,CASNFFRGVYQETQYF,TGTGCCAGCAATTTCTTTAGGGGGGTCTACCAAGAGACCCAGTACTTC
TRBJ2-1,NA,few,TRBV19,CASSKLAVVAGNEQFF,TGTGCCAGTAGTAAGTTGGCGGTGGTAGCCGGCAATGAGCAGTTCTTC
TRBJ2-2,NA,few,TRBV9,CASSAALKQGAGELFF,TGTGCCAGCAGCGCCGCTCTAAAACAGGGTGCCGGGGAGCTGTTTTTT
TRBJ1-2,NA,many,TRBV9,CASRGALTTGSDYGYTF,TGTGCCAGCAGAGGTGCCCTCACCACAGGGTCAGACTATGGCTACACCTTC
TRBJ2-2,TRBD2,many,TRBV6-2/TRBV6-3,CASSKTLAGGWTGELFF,TGTGCCAGCAGTAAGACTCTAGCGGGAGGATGGACCGGGGAGCTGTTTTTT